This TCR beta chain stems from a study of PD-L1 blockade in urothelial cancer. Time point indicated: peripheral blood 6 weeks after treatment start. This clone was observed a single time. The length of the CDR3 is 17 residues. V lost 1 base, J lost 9 bases, and 17 bases stayed unmatched. Germline V gives CDR1 SGHTA, CDR2 FQGNSA. The table came from immunoSEQ multiplex PCR; TCRdb's copy has only in-frame clones and leaves some out. The top ten clones hold almost 3% of a sample with 25,000 to 35,000 clones, about 85% of them seen once. The rearrangement joins TRBV7-2 to TRBJ2-7, with 8 bases identical to TRBD2. This TCR was recovered from an older man with urothelial cancer. Sample: PBMCs, taken around atezolizumab (anti-PD-L1) treatment. CDR3 coding DNA: TGTGCCAGCAGCTTAGTCTTCCGGGAGGGGTCCATGAGGGGGCAGTACTTC. As protein: CASSLVFREGSMRGQYF. Full variable domain (outside the CDR3, taken from reference TRBV7-2 and TRBJ2-7): GAGVSQSPSNKVTEKGKDVELRCDPISGHTALYWYRQSLGQGLEFLIYFQGNSAPDKSGLPSDRFSAERTGGSVSTLTIQRTQQEDSAVYLCASSLVFREGSMRGQYFGPGTRLTVT.